This T cell receptor (beta chain) was sequenced in a study of cytomegalovirus exposure and HLA in healthy donors. Study at large: Falling in the Caucasian-associated ancestry cluster were 80% to 85% of about 400 genotyped donors.

The PCR made use of 60 Vbeta and 13 Jbeta primers. Produced via immunoSEQ multiplex PCR; TCRdb's table is partial and in-frame only. Here the sample spans 250,000 to 350,000 clones, 86% being singletons. Looked up from germline, CDR1 is LNHDA and CDR2 is SQIVND (reference sequence). This CDR3 contains 14 residues. The junction had 4 bases not matched to a gene; V was cut back by 6 bases and J by 3 bases. The source is a middle-aged man in good health and CMV-seropositive. Sequenced material: PBMCs. The V gene is TRBV19, the J gene TRBJ2-1, with 8 bases that match TRBD1. Written as DNA, the CDR3 is TGTGCCAGTAGCGGACAGGGCGTCTACAATGAGCAGTTCTTC. It translates to CASSGQGVYNEQFF.